This T cell receptor beta chain derives from a study of beta chain features in type 1 diabetes. The CDR3 spans 12 residues. The V gene lost 5 bases and the J gene lost 6 bases, with 8 bases spanning the gap. Germline-derived CDR1 and CDR2 are LGHNT and FRNRAP. This clone was found a few times. Expressed TCRB transcripts were sequenced because the entire RNA isolate underwent reverse transcription. Some clones are missing from TCRdb's copy, which holds only in-frame ones; the method was immunoSEQ multiplex PCR. Seen here are about 340,000 clones, 8% observed once, and the top ten hold approximately 0.47%.

The chain employs TRBV12-5 and TRBJ1-3; D is unresolved. Sequenced material: central memory CD4+ T cells from blood. This TCR was sampled from a woman under 30 in good health. The DNA of the CDR3 is TGTGCTAGTGGTCCTTCAATAAACACCATATATTTT. Amino acids: CASGPSINTIYF.